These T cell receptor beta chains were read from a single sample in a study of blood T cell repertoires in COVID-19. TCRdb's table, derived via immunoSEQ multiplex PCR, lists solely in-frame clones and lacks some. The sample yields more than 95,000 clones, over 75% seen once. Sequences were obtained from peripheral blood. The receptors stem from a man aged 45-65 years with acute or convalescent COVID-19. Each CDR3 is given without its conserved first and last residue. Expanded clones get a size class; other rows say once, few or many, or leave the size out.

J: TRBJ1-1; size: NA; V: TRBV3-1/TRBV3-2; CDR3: ASSQFLGGFAEAF
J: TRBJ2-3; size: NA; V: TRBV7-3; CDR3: ASSLAGERELGDTQY
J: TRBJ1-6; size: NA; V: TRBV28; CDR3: ASSLWGFTGSNSPLH
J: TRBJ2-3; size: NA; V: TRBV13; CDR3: ASSSRDRGTDTQY
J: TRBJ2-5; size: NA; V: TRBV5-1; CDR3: ASSLGPAGGQETQY
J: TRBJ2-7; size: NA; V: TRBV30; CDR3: AWSIAGFLEQY
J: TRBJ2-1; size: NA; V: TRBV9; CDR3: ASSVQSSGSSYNEQF
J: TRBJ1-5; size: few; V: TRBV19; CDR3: ASSEQRDQPQH
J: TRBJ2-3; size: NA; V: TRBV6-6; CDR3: ASSLGGSYTDTQY
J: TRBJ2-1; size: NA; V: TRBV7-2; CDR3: ASEAWTGPYNEQF
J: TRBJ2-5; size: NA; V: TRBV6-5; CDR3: ASSLIYEAETQY
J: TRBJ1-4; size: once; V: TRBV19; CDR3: ASSMWDRATNEKLF
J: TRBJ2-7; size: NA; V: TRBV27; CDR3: ASSLSVIPGHSYEQY
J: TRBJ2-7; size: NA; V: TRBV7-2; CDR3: ASSSQGGSYEQY
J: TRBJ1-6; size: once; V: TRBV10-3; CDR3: AISGTGSYSPLH
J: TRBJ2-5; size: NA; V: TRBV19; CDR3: ASSIWRGRPQETQY
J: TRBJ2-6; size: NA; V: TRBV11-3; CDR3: ASSLGHPGGANVLT
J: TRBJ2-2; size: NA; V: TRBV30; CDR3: ASQDRGYTGELF
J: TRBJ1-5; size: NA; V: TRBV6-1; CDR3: ASSEAAGFSNQPQH
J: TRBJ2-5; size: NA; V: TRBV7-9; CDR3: ASSHPGLASLGTQY
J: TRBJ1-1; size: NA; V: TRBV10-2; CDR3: ASSESGTGALNTEAF
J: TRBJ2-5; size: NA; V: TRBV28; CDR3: ASSSARFGETQY
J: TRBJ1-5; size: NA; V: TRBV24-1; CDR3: ATSERGYQPQH
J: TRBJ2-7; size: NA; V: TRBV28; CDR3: ASRGQGDSYEQY
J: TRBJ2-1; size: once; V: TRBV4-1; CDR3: ASSQGGGLGHEQF
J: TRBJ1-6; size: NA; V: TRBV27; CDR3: ASRKDRLGLPLH
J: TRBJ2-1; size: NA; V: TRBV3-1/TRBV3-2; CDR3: ASSQATSGRAYEQF
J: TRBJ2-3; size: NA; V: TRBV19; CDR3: ASNFEVAGALTDTQY
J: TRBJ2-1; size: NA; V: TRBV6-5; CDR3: ASSYTLSLGVNEQF
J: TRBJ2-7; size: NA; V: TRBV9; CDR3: ASSAGTRGPYEQY
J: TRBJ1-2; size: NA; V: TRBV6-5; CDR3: ASHEGGTVGGYT
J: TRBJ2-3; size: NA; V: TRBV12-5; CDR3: ASASGRDTQY
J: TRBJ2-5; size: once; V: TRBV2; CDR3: AGKRDSQETQY
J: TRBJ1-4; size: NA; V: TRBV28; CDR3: ASSRGDEKLF
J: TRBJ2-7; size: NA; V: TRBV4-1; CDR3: ASSQITSDEQY
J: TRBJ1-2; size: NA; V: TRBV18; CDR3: ASSPNLVRTRGYT
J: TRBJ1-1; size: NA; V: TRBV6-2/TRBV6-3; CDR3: ASSYPKLEAF
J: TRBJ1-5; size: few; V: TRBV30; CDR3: AWSGDSSNQPQH
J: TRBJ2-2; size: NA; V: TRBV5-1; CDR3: ASSLAAGELF
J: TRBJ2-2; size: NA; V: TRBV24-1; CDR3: ATSVKAGVRNGPANTGELF
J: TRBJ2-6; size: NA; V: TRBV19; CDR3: ASSIYRGHSSGANVLT
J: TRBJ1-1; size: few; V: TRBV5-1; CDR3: ASSPYVGQGVNTEAF
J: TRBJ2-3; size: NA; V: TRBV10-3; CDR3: AIGETSGRAPDTQY
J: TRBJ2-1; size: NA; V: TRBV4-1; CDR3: ASSPQVNEQF
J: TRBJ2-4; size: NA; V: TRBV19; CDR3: ASSGELAKNIQY
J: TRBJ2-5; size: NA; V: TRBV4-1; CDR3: ASSPVGGGGLETQY
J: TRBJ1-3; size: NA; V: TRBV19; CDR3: ASSISGEAGNTIY
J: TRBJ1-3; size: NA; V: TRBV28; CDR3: ASSSGQRNTIY
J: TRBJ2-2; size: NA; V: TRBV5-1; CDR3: ASSLARRQTNTGELF
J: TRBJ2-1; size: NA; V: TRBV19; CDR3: ASSAEFDEQF
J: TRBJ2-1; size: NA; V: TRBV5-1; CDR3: ASSLQGANEQF
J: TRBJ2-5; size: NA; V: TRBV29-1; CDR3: SVVLAGEQETQY
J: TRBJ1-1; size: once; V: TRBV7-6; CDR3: ASSPDQGRDTEAF
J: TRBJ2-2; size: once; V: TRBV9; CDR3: ASSVGAGLEFPGELF
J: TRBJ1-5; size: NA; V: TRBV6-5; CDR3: ASSRGNQPQH
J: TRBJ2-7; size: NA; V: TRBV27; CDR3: ASSPLRAYEQY
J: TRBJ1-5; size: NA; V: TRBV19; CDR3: ASSTREWGQPQH
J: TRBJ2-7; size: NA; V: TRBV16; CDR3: ASSQSRPPGEQY